This T cell receptor (beta chain) was documented in a study of identical twins. General study findings and limits: A lower insertion count was a feature of abundant cord blood beta clonotypes, with no such feature in memory repertoires. The study based its conclusions on cross-sectional statistical analysis and did not follow the same donors.

Per germline, CDR1 LNHDA and CDR2 SQIVND (reference sequence). The CDR3 has 12 residues. V lost 3 bases and J lost 6, with 8 bases in between. From the 5' RACE reads, TCRdb called clonotypes with MiXCR, one entry per CDR3 protein. The table lists fewer than 250,000 distinct CDR3 sequences, around 10% of them singletons, with just over 5% in the top ten. This clonotype was seen a few times. The antigen remains undetermined. J is TRBJ2-5 and V is TRBV19, with unresolved D. Source material: memory (CD45RO+) T cells sorted from blood. The receptor comes from a woman in her late teens or twenties in good health. The CDR3: CASSIPRQTQYF. The CDR3 region has the DNA TGTGCCAGTAGTATCCCGAGGCAGACCCAGTACTTC.